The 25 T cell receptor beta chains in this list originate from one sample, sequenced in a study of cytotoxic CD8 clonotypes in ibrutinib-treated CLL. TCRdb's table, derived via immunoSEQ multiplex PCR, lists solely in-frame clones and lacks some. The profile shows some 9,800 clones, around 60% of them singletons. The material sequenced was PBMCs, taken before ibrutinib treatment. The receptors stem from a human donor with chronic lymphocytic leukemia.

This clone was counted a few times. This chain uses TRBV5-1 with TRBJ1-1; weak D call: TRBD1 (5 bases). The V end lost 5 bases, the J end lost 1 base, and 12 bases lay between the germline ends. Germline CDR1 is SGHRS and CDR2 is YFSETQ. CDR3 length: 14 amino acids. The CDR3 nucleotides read TGCGCCAGCAGGGCGGGGCGAGAGAACACTGAAGCTTTCTTT. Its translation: CASRAGRENTEAFF.

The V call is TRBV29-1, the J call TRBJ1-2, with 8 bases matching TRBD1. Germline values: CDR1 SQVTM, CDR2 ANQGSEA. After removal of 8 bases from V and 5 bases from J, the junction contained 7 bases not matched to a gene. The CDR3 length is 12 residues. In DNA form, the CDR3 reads TGCAGCAGCCGGGACAGGAATTATGGCTACACCTTC. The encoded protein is CSSRDRNYGYTF.

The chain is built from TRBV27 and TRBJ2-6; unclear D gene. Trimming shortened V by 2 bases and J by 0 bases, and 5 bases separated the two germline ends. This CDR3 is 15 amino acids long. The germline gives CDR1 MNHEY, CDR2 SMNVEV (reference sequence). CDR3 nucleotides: TGTGCCAGCAGTTTAATGATCTCTGGGGCCAACGTCCTGACTTTC. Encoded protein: CASSLMISGANVLTF.

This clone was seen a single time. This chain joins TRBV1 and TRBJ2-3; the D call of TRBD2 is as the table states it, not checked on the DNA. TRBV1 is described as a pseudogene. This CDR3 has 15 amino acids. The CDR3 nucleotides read TGCACCAGCAGCCAAGAGGGGGGTTCCACAGATACGCAGTATTTT. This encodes CTSSQEGGSTDTQYF.

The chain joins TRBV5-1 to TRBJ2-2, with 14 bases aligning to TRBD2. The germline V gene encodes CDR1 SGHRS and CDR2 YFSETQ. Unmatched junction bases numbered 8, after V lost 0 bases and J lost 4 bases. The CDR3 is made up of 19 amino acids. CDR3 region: CASSLEGLAGGFFTGELFF. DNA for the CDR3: TGCGCCAGCAGCTTGGAAGGACTAGCGGGAGGTTTCTTCACCGGGGAGCTGTTTTTT.

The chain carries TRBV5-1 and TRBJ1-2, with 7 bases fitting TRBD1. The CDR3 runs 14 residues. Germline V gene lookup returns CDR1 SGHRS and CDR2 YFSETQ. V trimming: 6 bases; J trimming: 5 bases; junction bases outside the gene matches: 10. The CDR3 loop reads CASTETGSGYGYTF. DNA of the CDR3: TGCGCCAGCACCGAGACAGGGAGTGGGTATGGCTACACCTTC.

The CDR3 DNA follows: TGTGCCAGCAGTTACTCGACAGGGGGGGTCTATGGCTACACCTTC. Translation: CASSYSTGGVYGYTF. The gene calls are TRBV6-5 and TRBJ1-2, with 9 bases that match TRBD1. In germline, CDR1 is MNHEY, CDR2 SVGAGI. V shed 0 bases and J 4 bases; nucleotides not matched to a gene: 3. The CDR3 is 15 amino acids.

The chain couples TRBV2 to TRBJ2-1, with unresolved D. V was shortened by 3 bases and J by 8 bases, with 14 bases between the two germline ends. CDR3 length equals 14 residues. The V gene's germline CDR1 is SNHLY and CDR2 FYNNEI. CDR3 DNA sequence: TGTGCCAGCAGTGATGTGGGGAATAGATATGAGCAGTTCTTC. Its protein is CASSDVGNRYEQFF.

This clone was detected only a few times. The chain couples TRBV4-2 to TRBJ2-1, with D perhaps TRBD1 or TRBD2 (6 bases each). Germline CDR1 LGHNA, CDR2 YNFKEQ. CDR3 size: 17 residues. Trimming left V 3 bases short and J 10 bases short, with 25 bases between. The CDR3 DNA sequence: TGTGCCAGCAGCCATCCAGGGGATGGGGGGATACCCAGGGAGCAGTTCTTC. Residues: CASSHPGDGGIPREQFF.

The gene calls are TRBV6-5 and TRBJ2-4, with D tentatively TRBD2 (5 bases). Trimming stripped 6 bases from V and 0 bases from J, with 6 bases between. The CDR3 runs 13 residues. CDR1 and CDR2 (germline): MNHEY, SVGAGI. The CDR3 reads CASREVAKNIQYF. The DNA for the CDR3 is TGTGCCAGCAGGGAGGTAGCCAAAAACATTCAGTACTTC.

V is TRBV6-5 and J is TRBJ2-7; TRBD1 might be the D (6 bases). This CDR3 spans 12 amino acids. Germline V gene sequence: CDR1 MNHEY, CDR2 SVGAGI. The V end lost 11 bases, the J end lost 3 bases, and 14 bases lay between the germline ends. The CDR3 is CAVQGLDYEQYF. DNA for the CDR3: TGTGCCGTACAGGGTCTTGACTACGAGCAGTACTTC.

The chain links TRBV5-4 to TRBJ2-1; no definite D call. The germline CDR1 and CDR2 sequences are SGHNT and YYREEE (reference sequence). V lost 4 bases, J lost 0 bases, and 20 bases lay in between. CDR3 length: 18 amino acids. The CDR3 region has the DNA TGTGCCAGCAGCCCCTCGACATGGGGTGCCGGCTCCTACAATGAGCAGTTCTTC. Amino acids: CASSPSTWGAGSYNEQFF.

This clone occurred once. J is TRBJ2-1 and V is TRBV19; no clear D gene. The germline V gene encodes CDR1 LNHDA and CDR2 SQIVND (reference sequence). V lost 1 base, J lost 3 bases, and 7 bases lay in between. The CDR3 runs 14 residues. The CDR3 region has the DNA TGTGCCAGTAGTATAGCCGCCATCTACAATGAGCAGTTCTTC. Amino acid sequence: CASSIAAIYNEQFF. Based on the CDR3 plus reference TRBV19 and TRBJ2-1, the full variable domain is DGGITQSPKYLFRKEGQNVTLSCEQNLNHDAMYWYRQDPGQGLRLIYYSQIVNDFQKGDIAEGYSVSREKKESFPLTVTSAQKNPTAFYLCASSIAAIYNEQFFGPGTRLTVL.

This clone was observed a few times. The CDR3 spells CASSVGQGNYGYTF. Here the CDR3 DNA reads TGTGCCAGCAGCGTAGGACAGGGAAACTATGGCTACACCTTC. The chain combines TRBV9 with TRBJ1-2; TRBD1 matches at 7 bases. There are 14 residues in the CDR3. Germline trimming cut 0 bases from V and 2 bases from J; bases unmatched to any gene: 1. Per the germline V gene, CDR1 is SGDLS and CDR2 is YYNGEE. The full variable domain, completed using reference TRBV9 and TRBJ1-2, is DSGVTQTPKHLITATGQRVTLRCSPRSGDLSVYWYQQSLDQGLQFLIQYYNGEERAKGNILERFSAQQFPDLHSELNLSSLELGDSALYFCASSVGQGNYGYTFGSGTRLTVV.

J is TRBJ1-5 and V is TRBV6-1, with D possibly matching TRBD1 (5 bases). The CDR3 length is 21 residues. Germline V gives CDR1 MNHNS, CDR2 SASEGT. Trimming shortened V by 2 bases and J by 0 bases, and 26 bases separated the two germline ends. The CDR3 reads CASSEYFPVGLTDYSNQPQHF. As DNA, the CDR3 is TGTGCCAGCAGTGAATACTTTCCGGTTGGCCTGACAGATTATAGCAATCAGCCCCAGCATTTT.

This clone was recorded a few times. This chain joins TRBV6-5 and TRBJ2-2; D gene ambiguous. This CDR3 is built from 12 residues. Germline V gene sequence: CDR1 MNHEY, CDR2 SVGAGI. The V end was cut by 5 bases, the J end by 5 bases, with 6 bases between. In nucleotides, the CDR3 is TGTGCCAGCAGTCATATAACCGGGGAGCTGTTTTTT. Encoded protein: CASSHITGELFF.

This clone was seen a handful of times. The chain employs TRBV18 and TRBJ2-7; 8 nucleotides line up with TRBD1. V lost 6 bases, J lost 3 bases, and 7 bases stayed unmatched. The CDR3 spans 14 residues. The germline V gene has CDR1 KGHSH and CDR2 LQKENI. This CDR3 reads CASSLGQGNYEQYF. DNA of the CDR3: TGTGCCAGCTCTCTTGGACAGGGTAACTACGAGCAGTACTTC.

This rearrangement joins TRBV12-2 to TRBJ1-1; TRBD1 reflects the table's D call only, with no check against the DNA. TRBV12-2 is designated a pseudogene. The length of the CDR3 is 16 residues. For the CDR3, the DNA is TGTGCAAGTCGCTTAGCACCAGGGGCTTGGAACACTGAAGCTTTCTTT. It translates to CASRLAPGAWNTEAFF.

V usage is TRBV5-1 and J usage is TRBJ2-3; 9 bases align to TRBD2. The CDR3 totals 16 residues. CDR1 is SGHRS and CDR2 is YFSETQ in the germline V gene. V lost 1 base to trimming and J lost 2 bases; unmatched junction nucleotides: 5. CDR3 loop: CASSLPLAGNTDTQYF. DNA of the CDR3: TGCGCCAGCAGCTTGCCCCTAGCGGGGAACACAGATACGCAGTATTTT.

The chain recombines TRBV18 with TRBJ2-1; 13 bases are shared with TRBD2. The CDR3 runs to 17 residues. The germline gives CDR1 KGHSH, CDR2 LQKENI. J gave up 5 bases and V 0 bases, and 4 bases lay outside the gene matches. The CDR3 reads CASSPPGLAGTNNEQFF. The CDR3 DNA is TGTGCCAGCTCACCACCGGGACTAGCGGGAACCAACAATGAGCAGTTCTTC. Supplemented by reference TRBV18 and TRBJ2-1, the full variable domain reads NAGVMQNPRHLVRRRGQEARLRCSPMKGHSHVYWYRQLPEEGLKFMVYLQKENIIDESGMPKERFSAEFPKEGPSILRIQQVVRGDSAAYFCASSPPGLAGTNNEQFFGPGTRLTVL.

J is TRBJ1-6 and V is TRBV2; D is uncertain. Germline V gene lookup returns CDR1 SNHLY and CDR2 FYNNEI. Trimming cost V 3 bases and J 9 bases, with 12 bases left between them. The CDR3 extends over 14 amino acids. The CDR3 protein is CASSEEHRGSPLHF. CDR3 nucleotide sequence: TGTGCCAGCAGTGAGGAGCACCGGGGTTCACCCCTCCACTTT. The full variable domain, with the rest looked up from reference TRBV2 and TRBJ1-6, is EPEVTQTPSHQVTQMGQEVILRCVPISNHLYFYWYRQILGQKVEFLVSFYNNEISEKSEIFDDQFSVERPDGSNFTLKIRSTKLEDSAMYFCASSEEHRGSPLHFGNGTRLTVT.

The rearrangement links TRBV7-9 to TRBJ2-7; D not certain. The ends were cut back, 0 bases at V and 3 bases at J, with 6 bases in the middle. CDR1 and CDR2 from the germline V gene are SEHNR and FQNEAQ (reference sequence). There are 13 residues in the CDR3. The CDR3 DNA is TGTGCCAGCAGCTTAGCGTGGAACTACGAGCAGTACTTC. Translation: CASSLAWNYEQYF.

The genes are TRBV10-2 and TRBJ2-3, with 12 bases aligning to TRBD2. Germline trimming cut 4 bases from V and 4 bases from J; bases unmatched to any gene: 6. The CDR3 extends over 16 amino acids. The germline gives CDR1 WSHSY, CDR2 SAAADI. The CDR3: CASSALLAGGPDTQYF. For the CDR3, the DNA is TGCGCCAGCAGTGCGCTACTAGCGGGGGGCCCAGATACGCAGTATTTT.

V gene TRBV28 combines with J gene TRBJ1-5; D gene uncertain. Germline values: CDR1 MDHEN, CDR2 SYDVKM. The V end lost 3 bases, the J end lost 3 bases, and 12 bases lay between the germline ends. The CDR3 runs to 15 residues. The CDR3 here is CASSFHGRFNQPQHF. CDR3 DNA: TGTGCCAGCAGTTTCCATGGACGTTTCAATCAGCCCCAGCATTTT.

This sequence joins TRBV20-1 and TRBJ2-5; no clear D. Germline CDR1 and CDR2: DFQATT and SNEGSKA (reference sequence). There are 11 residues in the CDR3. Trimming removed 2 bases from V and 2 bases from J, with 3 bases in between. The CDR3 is CSARTQETQYF. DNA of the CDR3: TGCAGTGCTAGAACTCAAGAGACCCAGTACTTC.